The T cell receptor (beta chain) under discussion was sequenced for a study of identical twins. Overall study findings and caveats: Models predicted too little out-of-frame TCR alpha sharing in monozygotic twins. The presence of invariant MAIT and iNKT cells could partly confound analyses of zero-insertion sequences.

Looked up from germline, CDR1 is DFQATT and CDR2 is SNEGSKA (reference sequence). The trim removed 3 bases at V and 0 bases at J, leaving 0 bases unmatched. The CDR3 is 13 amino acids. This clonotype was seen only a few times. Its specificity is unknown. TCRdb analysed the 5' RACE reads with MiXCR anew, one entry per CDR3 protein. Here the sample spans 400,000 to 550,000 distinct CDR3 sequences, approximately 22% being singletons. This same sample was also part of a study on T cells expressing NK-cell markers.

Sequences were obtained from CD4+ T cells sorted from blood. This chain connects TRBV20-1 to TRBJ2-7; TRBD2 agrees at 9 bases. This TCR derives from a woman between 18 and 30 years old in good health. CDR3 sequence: CSASSGSSYEQYF. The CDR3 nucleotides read TGCAGTGCTAGTAGCGGGAGCTCCTACGAGCAGTACTTC.